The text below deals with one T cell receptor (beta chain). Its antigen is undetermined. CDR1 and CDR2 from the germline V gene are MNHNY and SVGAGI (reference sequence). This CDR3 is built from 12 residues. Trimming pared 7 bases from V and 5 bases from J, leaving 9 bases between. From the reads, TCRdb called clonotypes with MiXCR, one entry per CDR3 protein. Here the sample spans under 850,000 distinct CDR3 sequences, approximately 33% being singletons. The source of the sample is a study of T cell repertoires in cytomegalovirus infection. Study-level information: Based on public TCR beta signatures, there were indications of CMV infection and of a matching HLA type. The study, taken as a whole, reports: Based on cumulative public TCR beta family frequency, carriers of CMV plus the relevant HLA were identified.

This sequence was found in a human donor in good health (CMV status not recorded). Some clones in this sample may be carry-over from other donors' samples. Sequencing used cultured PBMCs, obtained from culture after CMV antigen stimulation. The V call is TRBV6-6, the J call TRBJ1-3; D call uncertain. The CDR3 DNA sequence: TGTGCCAGCACCCACACTAGAAACACCATATATTTT. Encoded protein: CASTHTRNTIYF.